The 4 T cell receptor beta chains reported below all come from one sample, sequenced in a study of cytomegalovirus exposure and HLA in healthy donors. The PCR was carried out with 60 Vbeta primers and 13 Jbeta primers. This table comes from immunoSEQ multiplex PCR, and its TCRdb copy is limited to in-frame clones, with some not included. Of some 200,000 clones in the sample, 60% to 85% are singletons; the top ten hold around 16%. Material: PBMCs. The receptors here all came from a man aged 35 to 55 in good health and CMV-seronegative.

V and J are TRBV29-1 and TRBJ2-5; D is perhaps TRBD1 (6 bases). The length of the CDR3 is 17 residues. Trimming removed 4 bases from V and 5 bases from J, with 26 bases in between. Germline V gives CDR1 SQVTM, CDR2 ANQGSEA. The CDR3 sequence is CSVAMVGSRPQGETQYF. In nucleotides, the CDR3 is TGCAGCGTTGCGATGGTCGGGTCGCGGCCCCAGGGGGAGACCCAGTACTTC.

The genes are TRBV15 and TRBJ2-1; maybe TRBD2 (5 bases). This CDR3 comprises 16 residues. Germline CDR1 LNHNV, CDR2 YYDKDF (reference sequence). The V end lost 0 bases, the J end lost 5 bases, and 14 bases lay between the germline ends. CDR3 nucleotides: TGTGCCACCAGCAGAGAACAAGCGGACCGAAACAATGAGCAGTTCTTC. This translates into CATSREQADRNNEQFF.

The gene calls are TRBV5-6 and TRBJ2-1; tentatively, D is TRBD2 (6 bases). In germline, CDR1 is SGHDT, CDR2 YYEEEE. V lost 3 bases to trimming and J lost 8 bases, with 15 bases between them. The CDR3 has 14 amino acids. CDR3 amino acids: CASSSGTGLDEQFF. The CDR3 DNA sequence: TGTGCCAGCAGCTCGGGGACTGGTCTTGATGAGCAGTTCTTC.

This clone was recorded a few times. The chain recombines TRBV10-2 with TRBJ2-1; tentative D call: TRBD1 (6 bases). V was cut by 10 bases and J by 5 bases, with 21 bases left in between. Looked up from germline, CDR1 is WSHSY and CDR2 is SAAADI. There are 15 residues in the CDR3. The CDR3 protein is CATFITGFNNNEQFF. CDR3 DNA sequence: TGCGCCACCTTTATCACAGGGTTTAATAACAATGAGCAGTTCTTC.